This T cell receptor beta chain came from a study of PD-1 blockade in classical Hodgkin lymphoma. Overall study findings and caveats: The causes of the repertoire differences, possibly disease activity or prior therapy, remain undefined.

Time point described: cycle 4 day 1 (C4D1), after six to seven weeks of nivolumab. All the patients suffered relapse after autologous stem cell transplantation, and brentuximab vedotin exposure differed. The protocol was immunoSEQ multiplex PCR, while the TCRdb copy is restricted to in-frame clones and leaves out a portion. The data show some 24,000 clones, around 84% seen once. Per the germline V gene, CDR1 is SNHLY and CDR2 is FYNNEI. The J segment lost 1 base and the V segment lost 6 bases, leaving 4 bases of the junction unmatched. This CDR3 has 14 amino acids. Only one count was recorded for this clone. Its antigen is currently unknown.

The input for sequencing was peripheral blood mononuclear cells (PBMCs), taken before the fourth cycle of nivolumab. The chain has TRBV2 and TRBJ2-7, with TRBD2 matching over 9 bases. This sequence was found in a human donor with classical Hodgkin lymphoma. CDR3 sequence reads: CASSRTSASYEQYF. DNA for the CDR3: TGTGCCAGCAGCCGGACTAGCGCATCCTACGAGCAGTACTTC. The entire variable domain, with the rest obtained from reference TRBV2 and TRBJ2-7, is as follows: EPEVTQTPSHQVTQMGQEVILRCVPISNHLYFYWYRQILGQKVEFLVSFYNNEISEKSEIFDDQFSVERPDGSNFTLKIRSTKLEDSAMYFCASSRTSASYEQYFGPGTRLTVT.